The 21 T cell receptor beta chains presented below share a single source sample, sequenced in a study of T cells after yellow fever vaccination. TCRdb reprocessed the 5' RACE reads with MiXCR, giving one entry per CDR3 protein. The sample shows 500,000 to 650,000 distinct CDR3 sequences, roughly 14% of them seen only once. The specimen comprised PBMCs, sampled on the day of the yellow fever booster vaccination. The receptors come from a man aged 30 to 45 who received the YFV17D yellow fever vaccine.

This sequence joins TRBV6-2 or TRBV6-3 and TRBJ2-1; 11 bases are a match to TRBD1. Trimming cost V 5 bases and J 6 bases; bases outside gene matches: 6. This CDR3 has 15 residues. Germline CDR1 is MNHEY and CDR2 is SVGEGT. Here the CDR3 reads CASSGGQGAFNEQFF. The DNA of the CDR3 is TGTGCCAGCAGTGGCGGACAGGGGGCCTTCAATGAGCAGTTCTTC.

This clonotype was counted between two and nine times. The chain recombines TRBV4-3 with TRBJ1-2; TRBD1 agrees at 9 bases. Germline lookup yields CDR1 LGHNA and CDR2 YSLEER. The CDR3 is made up of 16 amino acids. Trimming took 0 bases from V and 6 from J; bases not matched to a gene: 8. In nucleotides, the CDR3 is TGCGCCAGCAGCCAAGATTCACAGGGGGCAAGACATGGCTACACCTTC. Its protein is CASSQDSQGARHGYTF.

The gene calls are TRBV18 and TRBJ2-5, with D unresolved. CDR3 length: 12 residues. The germline V gene has CDR1 KGHSH and CDR2 LQKENI. V was trimmed by 2 bases and J by 5 bases, leaving 6 bases between them. The CDR3 sequence: CASSPMAETQYF. CDR3 nucleotides: TGTGCCAGCTCACCAATGGCGGAGACCCAGTACTTC.

This chain joins TRBV18 and TRBJ2-5; TRBD1 might be the D (6 bases). The length of the CDR3 is 15 residues. The V end was cut by 2 bases, the J end by 5 bases, with 15 bases between. CDR1 and CDR2 from the germline V gene are KGHSH and LQKENI. CDR3 sequence reads: CASSPIQGNGETQYF. The CDR3 region has the DNA TGTGCCAGCTCACCAATCCAGGGGAATGGGGAGACCCAGTACTTC.

This clonotype came up many times. This rearrangement joins TRBV30 to TRBJ2-3, with TRBD2 identical over 8 bases. J gave up 1 base and V 7 bases, and 7 bases lay outside the gene matches. Germline CDR1 is GTSNPN and CDR2 is SVGIG (reference sequence). The CDR3 sequence is 14 residues long. CDR3 sequence reads: CASGGTARTDTQYF. In nucleotides, the CDR3 is TGTGCCTCGGGGGGGACGGCCCGCACAGATACGCAGTATTTT.

This clonotype showed up just a few times. The chain uses TRBV7-8 and TRBJ2-7; D gene ambiguous. The CDR3 is made up of 13 amino acids. Germline values: CDR1 SGHVS, CDR2 FQNEAQ. Trimming pared 3 bases from V and 3 bases from J, leaving 9 bases between. The CDR3 coding sequence is TGTGCCAGCAGCTTTGCCGTTGACTACGAGCAGTACTTC. Its protein product is CASSFAVDYEQYF.

CDR3 region: CASSQYGNRLPSEQYF. The CDR3 DNA follows: TGTGCCAGCAGCCAATATGGAAACAGGCTTCCGTCCGAGCAGTACTTC. V gene TRBV3-1 combines with J gene TRBJ2-7; D is possibly TRBD1 (5 bases). Trimming shortened V by 2 bases and J by 6 bases, and 20 bases separated the two germline ends. In germline, CDR1 is LGHDT, CDR2 YNNKEL (reference sequence). The CDR3 sequence is 16 residues long.

The V gene is TRBV7-2, the J gene TRBJ2-5; unclear D gene. V lost 7 bases and J 5 bases, leaving 17 bases between the germline ends. This CDR3 is 14 amino acids long. Germline lookup yields CDR1 SGHTA and CDR2 FQGNSA. CDR3 residues: CASNTQESRETQYF. For the CDR3, the DNA is TGTGCCAGCAACACGCAAGAAAGCCGGGAGACCCAGTACTTC.

This clonotype was counted a few times. V is TRBV10-3 and J is TRBJ1-2; weak D call: TRBD1 (5 bases). Germline CDR1 ENHRY, CDR2 SYGVKD. Trimming removed 3 bases from V and 2 bases from J, with 10 bases in between. The CDR3 contains 14 residues. Here the CDR3 reads CAISEHGGNYGYTF. The CDR3, as DNA: TGTGCCATCAGTGAACACGGGGGGAACTATGGCTACACCTTC.

The rearrangement uses TRBV12-3 or TRBV12-4 and TRBJ2-1, with unresolved D. This CDR3 region has 14 residues. V gave up 8 bases and J gave up 2 bases, with 13 bases separating them. In nucleotides, the CDR3 is TGTGCCAGCCAACGCGGTCAGCCCTACAATGAGCAGTTCTTC. Its protein product is CASQRGQPYNEQFF.

This clonotype was picked up a small number of times. This chain links TRBV6-2 or TRBV6-3 with TRBJ2-7; the match to TRBD2 covers 9 bases. V was pared by 6 bases and J by 0 bases, with 6 bases of the junction left unmatched. The germline V gene has CDR1 MNHEY and CDR2 SVGEGT. The CDR3 has 15 residues. This CDR3 is CASRPLAGSSYEQYF. The CDR3 DNA reads as TGTGCCAGCAGACCCCTAGCGGGGAGCTCCTACGAGCAGTACTTC.

The sample holds a few counts of this clonotype. The genes are TRBV6-1 and TRBJ2-7, with a tentative D call TRBD1 (6 bases). The CDR3 is 14 amino acids. The V and J ends lost 5 bases and 2 bases respectively, with 13 bases between them. CDR1 and CDR2 (germline): MNHNS, SASEGT. The CDR3 bases are TGTGCCAGCAGTAAGACAGGTGGGCCCTACGAGCAGTACTTC. This gives the protein CASSKTGGPYEQYF.

This clonotype was seen more than once but under ten times. The genes are TRBV6-5 and TRBJ2-3; possibly TRBD2 for D (6 bases). The V gene lost 0 bases and the J gene lost 6 bases, with 13 bases spanning the gap. The CDR3 has 15 residues. Germline CDR1 and CDR2: MNHEY and SVGAGI. DNA of the CDR3: TGTGCCAGCAGTTACTCCCCGACTAGGTCCGATACGCAGTATTTT. This encodes CASSYSPTRSDTQYF.

The chain employs TRBV18 and TRBJ2-5, with D maybe TRBD2 (6 bases). The CDR3 has 16 residues. In germline, CDR1 is KGHSH, CDR2 LQKENI. V was pared by 2 bases and J by 4 bases, with 17 bases between. The CDR3, as DNA: TGTGCCAGCTCACCATCCCAGCGGGTTGCTCGAGAGACCCAGTACTTC. This gives the protein CASSPSQRVARETQYF.

The rearrangement joins TRBV7-3 to TRBJ2-2; D unresolved. CDR3 length: 13 amino acids. V was shortened by 5 bases and J by 7 bases, with 11 bases between the two germline ends. In germline, CDR1 is SGHTA, CDR2 FQGTGA. For the CDR3, the DNA is TGTGCCAGCAGCCCTCCGATCGGCGGGGAGCTGTTTTTT. Translated: CASSPPIGGELFF.

The V and J genes are TRBV20-1 and TRBJ2-3, with D maybe TRBD1 (6 bases). V gave up 1 base and J gave up 0 bases, with 8 bases separating them. CDR3 length: 14 amino acids. The germline gives CDR1 DFQATT, CDR2 SNEGSKA (reference sequence). The CDR3 sequence: CSARGQGSTDTQYF. CDR3 DNA sequence: TGCAGTGCTAGAGGTCAGGGGAGCACAGATACGCAGTATTTT.

Concerning this clonotype: One junction end does not reproduce the germline sequence, and a read error may be involved. The gene calls are TRBV11-3 and TRBJ2-2; D might be TRBD1 (5 bases). Germline CDR1 is SGHNT and CDR2 is YENEEA. This CDR3 region has 14 residues. CDR3 region: CASSIDRNTGELFF. The CDR3, as DNA: TGTGCCAGCAGCATAGACAGGAACACCGGGGAGCTGTTTTTT. The full variable domain, completed using reference TRBV11-3 and TRBJ2-2, is EAGVVQSPRYKIIEKKQPVAFWCNPISGHNTLYWYLQNLGQGPELLIRYENEEAVDDSQLPKDRFSAERLKGVDSTLKIQPAELGDSAVYLCASSIDRNTGELFFGEGSRLTVL.

This clonotype was counted a few times. The chain is built from TRBV20-1 and TRBJ2-3, with D maybe TRBD1 (5 bases). This CDR3 spans 12 amino acids. From germline, CDR1 is DFQATT and CDR2 SNEGSKA (reference sequence). Trimming left V 2 bases short and J 9 bases short, with 12 bases between. The CDR3 nucleotides are TGCAGTGCTAGACTAGGACAAGGCACGCAGTATTTT. This codes for CSARLGQGTQYF.

V and J are TRBV18 and TRBJ2-5, with no clear D. V lost 3 bases and J lost 1, with 12 bases in between. CDR3 length: 15 amino acids. Germline loops: CDR1 KGHSH, CDR2 LQKENI. Written as DNA, the CDR3 is TGTGCCAGCTCACCTACGATAGCTGCCCAAGAGACCCAGTACTTC. Its translation is CASSPTIAAQETQYF.

CDR3 protein: CARQSTEGDTEAFF. The DNA for the CDR3 is TGTGCCAGGCAGTCCACGGAGGGGGACACTGAAGCTTTCTTT. This sequence joins TRBV12-3 or TRBV12-4 and TRBJ1-1, with D tentatively TRBD1 (6 bases). Deletions cut 9 bases from V and 3 bases from J, with 17 bases between. The CDR3 runs to 14 residues.

This chain connects TRBV5-1 to TRBJ2-1; TRBD2 is a possible D gene (5 bases). The V end lost 0 bases, the J end lost 7 bases, and 14 bases lay between the germline ends. The V gene's germline CDR1 is SGHRS and CDR2 YFSETQ. CDR3 length: 15 residues. The CDR3 DNA reads TGCGCCAGCAGCTTGGGACTAAAAGGCACAAATGAGCAGTTCTTC. Its translation: CASSLGLKGTNEQFF.